What follows are 20 T cell receptor beta chains derived from one specimen sequenced in a study of blood T cell repertoires in COVID-19. Data came from immunoSEQ multiplex PCR; TCRdb stores just in-frame clones and leaves some out. The sample has about 55,000 clones; about nine tenths are singletons. The sample consisted of peripheral blood. All receptors come from an elderly man with acute or convalescent COVID-19.

Only a few counts were recorded for this clone. The chain recombines TRBV19 with TRBJ1-5; possible D gene TRBD1, 5 bases. The germline V gene encodes CDR1 LNHDA and CDR2 SQIVND (reference sequence). The V end lost 7 bases, the J end lost 7 bases, and 17 bases lay between the germline ends. This CDR3 comprises 14 residues. CDR3 loop: CASTKTGGDQPQHF. CDR3 bases: TGTGCCAGTACCAAAACCGGGGGGGACCAGCCCCAGCATTTT.

The genes are TRBV30 and TRBJ2-3, with unresolved D. Trimming pared 0 bases from V and 4 bases from J, leaving 14 bases between. CDR3 size: 15 residues. Germline V gene lookup returns CDR1 GTSNPN and CDR2 SVGIG (reference sequence). The chain's CDR3 is CAWSVTGLGADTQYF. The CDR3 nucleotides read TGTGCCTGGAGTGTTACCGGCCTTGGAGCAGATACGCAGTATTTT.

The CDR3 sequence is CASTISGGWADEQFF. The CDR3 DNA follows: TGTGCCAGCACCATTTCAGGGGGTTGGGCGGATGAGCAGTTCTTC. The chain links TRBV11-2 to TRBJ2-1, with 7 bases aligning to TRBD1. J was trimmed by 8 bases and V by 7 bases; bases with no gene match: 14. The CDR3 is 15 residues long. The germline gives CDR1 SGHAT, CDR2 FQNNGV.

The sample holds one count of this clone. This chain joins TRBV5-8 and TRBJ2-1; the match to TRBD2 covers 7 bases. J lost 8 bases, V lost 3 bases, and 17 bases had no gene match. The V gene's germline CDR1 is SGHTS and CDR2 YDEGEE. This CDR3 has 17 residues. The CDR3 loop reads CASSSALTAGQVDEQFF. The DNA for the CDR3 is TGTGCCAGCAGCTCGGCCTTAACAGCGGGGCAGGTGGATGAGCAGTTCTTC.

The chain has TRBV3-1 (or the pseudogene TRBV3-2) and TRBJ2-7; the D gene is possibly TRBD2 (7 bases). The germline V and J ends were trimmed by 4 bases and 5 bases, with 15 bases remaining between them. Germline lookup yields CDR1 LGHDT and CDR2 YNNKEL (reference sequence). The CDR3 length is 14 residues. The CDR3 coding sequence is TGTGCCAGCAGCCCCGTTTGGGGGGGCGACGAGCAGTACTTC. Protein: CASSPVWGGDEQYF.

This sequence joins TRBV6-1 and TRBJ1-5; possibly TRBD1 for D (5 bases). This CDR3 has 14 amino acids. Germline V gene sequence: CDR1 MNHNS, CDR2 SASEGT. The V gene lost 3 bases and the J gene lost 3 bases, with 9 bases spanning the gap. The CDR3 DNA follows: TGTGCCAGCAGTGAGCAGGGTACCAATCAGCCCCAGCATTTT. Protein: CASSEQGTNQPQHF.

The V gene is TRBV5-3, the J gene TRBJ1-5, with D possibly TRBD1 on 5 matching bases. TRBV5-3 belongs to the ORF category, with a function that is uncertain. There are 13 residues in the CDR3. The V and J ends lost 5 bases and 2 bases respectively, with 8 bases between them. The CDR3 DNA sequence: TGTGCCAGAAGTGTGACAGGCAATCAGCCCCAGCATTTT. Its translation is CARSVTGNQPQHF.

The chain has TRBV5-1 and TRBJ1-1; D possibly corresponds to TRBD1 (5 bases). In germline, CDR1 is SGHRS, CDR2 YFSETQ. The CDR3 has 14 residues. Between the trimmed V and J ends, which lost 0 bases and 5 bases, there was a span of 11 bases. As DNA, the CDR3 is TGCGCCAGCAGCTTGGAGGGGCTGGGGACTGAAGCTTTCTTT. Amino acid sequence: CASSLEGLGTEAFF.

The chain links TRBV29-1 to TRBJ1-2, with D perhaps TRBD1 (6 bases). Trimming removed 6 bases at V and 4 bases at J, with 12 bases between. Germline CDR1 SQVTM, CDR2 ANQGSEA. The CDR3 is 12 amino acids. The CDR3 bases are TGCAGCGTAAAACAGGGTTCCTATGGCTACACCTTC. Translating it yields CSVKQGSYGYTF.

The rearrangement links TRBV19 to TRBJ2-5; D is unresolved. V was cut by 5 bases and J by 5 bases, with 12 bases left in between. This CDR3 has 13 residues. Germline-derived CDR1 and CDR2 are LNHDA and SQIVND (reference sequence). Here the CDR3 DNA reads TGTGCCAGTAGTCCCCAGTTGTCTGAGACCCAGTACTTC. This translates into CASSPQLSETQYF.

As to this clone: Other DNA sequences in the same sample also yield this CDR3. The chain employs TRBV5-1 and TRBJ1-1; a weak D match, TRBD1 (5 bases). Trimming stripped 1 base from V and 1 base from J, with 8 bases between. Germline loops: CDR1 SGHRS, CDR2 YFSETQ. The CDR3 contains 14 residues. This chain's CDR3 is CASSLQGSNTEAFF. The CDR3 region has the DNA TGCGCCAGCAGCTTGCAGGGATCGAACACTGAAGCTTTCTTT. Full variable domain (remainder filled in from reference TRBV5-1 and TRBJ1-1): KAGVTQTPRYLIKTRGQQVTLSCSPISGHRSVSWYQQTPGQGLQFLFEYFSETQRNKGNFPGRFSGRQFSNSRSEMNVSTLELGDSALYLCASSLQGSNTEAFFGQGTRLTVV.

This rearrangement joins TRBV5-5 to TRBJ1-5; TRBD1 is a possible D gene (5 bases). Trimming stripped 0 bases from V and 2 bases from J, with 12 bases between. The germline V gene has CDR1 SGHKS and CDR2 YYEKEE (reference sequence). The CDR3 has 16 residues. For the CDR3, the DNA is TGTGCCAGCAGCTTGGAGGCAGGGTACGGCAATCAGCCCCAGCATTTT. This gives the protein CASSLEAGYGNQPQHF.

The chain uses TRBV2 and TRBJ2-6; TRBD1 agrees at 11 bases. The CDR3 is made up of 16 amino acids. Germline CDR1 is SNHLY and CDR2 is FYNNEI. V shed 4 bases, J shed 4 bases, and the junction held 3 bases outside the gene matches. CDR3 loop: CASSGDRGAGANVLTF. The CDR3 nucleotides read TGTGCCAGCAGTGGGGACAGGGGGGCCGGGGCCAACGTCCTGACTTTC.

The chain couples TRBV6-5 to TRBJ1-4, with 10 nucleotides matching TRBD1. V shed 4 bases, J shed 10 bases, and the junction held 6 bases outside the gene matches. This CDR3 region has 14 residues. Germline values: CDR1 MNHEY, CDR2 SVGAGI. The CDR3 DNA sequence: TGTGCCAGCAGTTCCGACAGGGGGCGCCCAAAACTGTTTTTT. Residues: CASSSDRGRPKLFF.

This chain joins TRBV5-1 and TRBJ2-2, with D tentatively TRBD1 (5 bases). V was shortened by 4 bases and J by 2 bases, with 15 bases between the two germline ends. The CDR3 length is 16 residues. The germline gives CDR1 SGHRS, CDR2 YFSETQ. The CDR3 region has the DNA TGCGCCAGCAGCGCCCCCCTGGGGCCCAACACCGGGGAGCTGTTTTTT. As protein: CASSAPLGPNTGELFF.

This clone came up once. The rearrangement uses TRBV11-2 and TRBJ2-1; 7 bases match TRBD2. V lost 0 bases, J lost 14 bases, and 4 bases stayed unmatched. There are 12 residues in the CDR3. Germline CDR1 SGHAT, CDR2 FQNNGV. The CDR3 nucleotides are TGTGCCAGCAGCTTAGATGTCACTAGCGAGTTCTTC. This codes for CASSLDVTSEFF.

This chain uses TRBV6-1 with TRBJ1-2; 8 bases line up with TRBD1. Germline trimming cut 1 base from V and 0 bases from J; bases unmatched to any gene: 4. The CDR3 is 16 amino acids. Germline assignment: CDR1 MNHNS and CDR2 SASEGT. CDR3 loop: CASSEDRGNSNYGYTF. The CDR3 DNA reads TGTGCCAGCAGTGAAGACAGGGGGAACTCTAACTATGGCTACACCTTC.

The chain uses TRBV5-1 and TRBJ2-7; D is possibly TRBD2 (7 bases). V lost 2 bases to trimming and J lost 2 bases, with 14 bases between them. This CDR3 contains 15 residues. CDR1 and CDR2 (germline): SGHRS, YFSETQ. Here the CDR3 reads CASSFGGALPYEQYF. DNA of the CDR3: TGCGCCAGCAGCTTTGGGGGGGCCCTACCCTACGAGCAGTACTTC.

The chain recombines TRBV7-9 with TRBJ2-3, with TRBD2 identical over 11 bases. The V segment lost 6 bases and the J segment 3 bases; nucleotides outside the gene matches: 5. Germline CDR1 SEHNR, CDR2 FQNEAQ (reference sequence). The CDR3 has 15 residues. DNA of the CDR3: TGTGCCAGCAGTCCACTAGCGGGGGCAACAGATACGCAGTATTTT. Translating gives CASSPLAGATDTQYF.

The chain carries TRBV6-5 and TRBJ1-2; D may be TRBD1 (5 bases). Trimming stripped 5 bases from V and 8 bases from J, with 18 bases between. The germline CDR1 and CDR2 sequences are MNHEY and SVGAGI. The CDR3 has 14 amino acids. The CDR3 sequence: CASSPHQGTGGYTF. As DNA, the CDR3 is TGTGCCAGCAGTCCCCATCAGGGAACAGGAGGCTACACCTTC.